The next 28 T cell receptor beta chains were all read from a single sample in a study of sequential checkpoint blockade in melanoma. Using immunoSEQ multiplex PCR, the repertoire was profiled, and TCRdb retains in-frame clones only, with some absent. Found here are 200 or so clones, over 20% of them singletons; the top ten hold around 8.9%. Treatment indicated: randomized to nivolumab then ipilimumab (arm A) or the reverse (arm B). This sample comprised tumor tissue (inferred from file names), obtained from a patient given nivolumab and ipilimumab in sequence. The receptors were sampled from a human donor with melanoma.

This clone was recorded a few times. This rearrangement joins TRBV9 to TRBJ1-2; D remains ambiguous. The CDR3 loop spans 15 amino acids. V lost 4 bases to trimming and J lost 7 bases, with 20 bases between them. Per germline, CDR1 SGDLS and CDR2 YYNGEE. The CDR3 sequence: CASSPPAGSFAGYTF. The DNA for the CDR3 is TGTGCCAGCAGCCCCCCAGCGGGATCCTTCGCTGGCTACACCTTC.

The chain joins TRBV28 to TRBJ2-3; the D gene is possibly TRBD2 (5 bases). The V and J ends lost 4 bases and 1 base respectively, with 9 bases between them. There are 14 residues in the CDR3. Germline V CDR1 and CDR2: MDHEN, SYDVKM. CDR3 in DNA: TGTGCCAGCAGTTATCTTAGCGGCACAGATACGCAGTATTTT. This encodes CASSYLSGTDTQYF.

This chain links TRBV6-8 with TRBJ1-5; D remains unclear. There are 13 residues in the CDR3. V lost 4 bases and J 11 bases, leaving 15 bases between the germline ends. Germline assignment: CDR1 MNHGY and CDR2 SAAAGT. The CDR3 nucleotides read TGTGCCAGCAGTTCCTACGAACCTTGGTCCCAGCATTTT. Encoded protein: CASSSYEPWSQHF.

There are a few counts of this clone. Coverage ceases 1 residue before the CDR3 finishes, and the germline J gene fills in the end. The chain has TRBV10-3 and TRBJ2-1; possible D gene TRBD1, 6 bases. The CDR3 runs to 13 residues. Looked up from germline, CDR1 is ENHRY and CDR2 is SYGVKD. Trimming left V 2 bases short and J 4 bases short, with 6 bases between. The CDR3 reads CAISETGYNEQFF. Incomplete CDR3 DNA: TGTGCCATCAGTGAGACAGGGTACAATGAGCAGTTC.

The gene calls are TRBV28 and TRBJ2-1, with a weak D call TRBD2 (6 bases). The CDR3 has 14 residues. Trimming took 6 bases from V and 7 from J, leaving 16 bases between them. Germline V gives CDR1 MDHEN, CDR2 SYDVKM. The CDR3 region has the DNA TGTGCCAGCAGGCCCCCGGGAGCTCGGAATGAGCAGTTCTTC. Residues: CASRPPGARNEQFF.

The chain uses TRBV5-1 and TRBJ2-3, with D possibly TRBD1 on 6 matching bases. The CDR3 has 15 residues. Per the germline V gene, CDR1 is SGHRS and CDR2 is YFSETQ. Deletions cut 5 bases from V and 0 bases from J, with 13 bases between. In DNA form, the CDR3 reads TGCGCCAGCAGTGCCGGGACAACTAGCACAGATACGCAGTATTTT. Translation gives CASSAGTTSTDTQYF.

The chain combines TRBV29-1 with TRBJ1-1; no reliable D call. V lost 4 bases, J lost 1 base, and 10 bases lay in between. Germline V gene data show CDR1 as SQVTM and CDR2 as ANQGSEA. This CDR3 spans 13 amino acids. The DNA of the CDR3 is TGCAGCGTTGTAAGGCTAGGGAACACTGAAGCTTTCTTT. Residues: CSVVRLGNTEAFF.

This sequence joins TRBV30 and TRBJ1-4; 10 bases match TRBD1. CDR3 size: 14 residues. Germline CDR1 and CDR2: GTSNPN and SVGIG (reference sequence). V lost 7 bases, J lost 6 bases, and 8 bases stayed unmatched. CDR3 sequence reads: CASPGTGVDEKLFF. DNA of the CDR3: TGTGCCTCGCCCGGGACAGGGGTCGATGAAAAACTGTTTTTT.

The chain is built from TRBV15 and TRBJ2-1; 8 positions agree with TRBD2. The ends lost 1 base at V and 6 bases at J; junction bases unmatched: 5. The CDR3 extends over 15 amino acids. CDR1 is LNHNV, CDR2 YYDKDF, per germline (reference sequence). CDR3 region: CATSRGERESNEQFF. CDR3 coding DNA: TGTGCCACCAGCAGAGGGGAGCGGGAGTCCAATGAGCAGTTCTTC.

This chain connects TRBV18 to TRBJ1-3, with D unresolved. Germline-derived CDR1 and CDR2 are KGHSH and LQKENI. The CDR3 extends over 12 amino acids. Trimming took off 3 bases at V and 7 bases at J, with 7 bases between the two ends. CDR3 in amino acids: CASSPEDNTIYF. CDR3 nucleotides: TGTGCCAGCTCACCCGAAGACAACACCATATATTTT. The whole variable domain, filled in from reference TRBV18 and TRBJ1-3, reads NAGVMQNPRHLVRRRGQEARLRCSPMKGHSHVYWYRQLPEEGLKFMVYLQKENIIDESGMPKERFSAEFPKEGPSILRIQQVVRGDSAAYFCASSPEDNTIYFGEGSWLTVV.

This clone appeared a few times. The gene calls are TRBV19 and TRBJ1-4; TRBD1 is a possible D gene (6 bases). This CDR3 has 15 amino acids. Trimming left V 8 bases short and J 5 bases short, with 18 bases between. The V gene's germline CDR1 is LNHDA and CDR2 SQIVND (reference sequence). The CDR3 DNA reads TGTGCCAGTCAAAGGCAGGGACACGGGAATGAAAAACTGTTTTTT. Translating it yields CASQRQGHGNEKLFF.

This clone counts as large (0.1 to 1%). CDR3 region: CASSYSGTAGEQYF. The CDR3 nucleotides are TGTGCCAGCAGTTACTCCGGGACTGCGGGGGAGCAGTACTTC. The chain links TRBV6-8 to TRBJ2-7; possibly TRBD2 for D (6 bases). V lost 0 bases to trimming and J lost 7 bases, with 13 bases between them. Germline V gene sequence: CDR1 MNHGY, CDR2 SAAAGT. CDR3 length: 14 amino acids.

The chain uses TRBV5-1 and TRBJ1-5, with no clear D. The CDR3 spans 15 residues. Per germline, CDR1 SGHRS and CDR2 YFSETQ. The ends were cut back, 4 bases at V and 1 base at J, with 12 bases in the middle. The CDR3 DNA reads TGCGCCAGCAGCCGGGGTCCAGGCAGCAATCAGCCCCAGCATTTT. Translating gives CASSRGPGSNQPQHF. Variable domain in full (rest from reference TRBV5-1 and TRBJ1-5): KAGVTQTPRYLIKTRGQQVTLSCSPISGHRSVSWYQQTPGQGLQFLFEYFSETQRNKGNFPGRFSGRQFSNSRSEMNVSTLELGDSALYLCASSRGPGSNQPQHFGDGTRLSIL.

This clone was found a few times. The chain is built from TRBV11-3 and TRBJ1-2, with D maybe TRBD1 (5 bases). Trimming cost V 3 bases and J 7 bases, with 21 bases left between them. Looked up from germline, CDR1 is SGHNT and CDR2 is YENEEA. This CDR3 region has 16 residues. The CDR3 sequence: CASSLAGSPMGTGYTF. CDR3 bases: TGTGCCAGCAGCTTGGCGGGAAGTCCCATGGGGACTGGCTACACCTTC.

CDR3 protein: CASSSRISGNTIYF. The CDR3 region has the DNA TGTGCCAGCAGTTCCCGAATCTCTGGAAACACCATATATTTT. This chain uses TRBV6-8 with TRBJ1-3; unclear D gene. The V end lost 4 bases, the J end lost 0 bases, and 7 bases lay between the germline ends. CDR1 is MNHGY, CDR2 SAAAGT, per germline. CDR3 length equals 14 residues.

This clone was observed a few times. This chain links TRBV4-1 with TRBJ2-2; D gene ambiguous. The germline V gene encodes CDR1 MGHRA and CDR2 YSYEKL. There are 12 residues in the CDR3. With 3 bases removed from V and 6 bases from J, the gap between germline ends came to 5 bases. CDR3 loop: CASSHLPGELFF. The CDR3 DNA sequence: TGCGCCAGCAGCCACCTGCCCGGGGAGCTGTTTTTT.

The V gene is TRBV11-3, the J gene TRBJ2-7; 9 bases agree with TRBD1. CDR3 length: 15 residues. Trimming cost V 0 bases and J 3 bases; bases outside gene matches: 3. The germline gives CDR1 SGHNT, CDR2 YENEEA. As DNA, the CDR3 is TGTGCCAGCAGCTTAGAGGGACAGGGAAACTACGAGCAGTACTTC. It codes for CASSLEGQGNYEQYF. Looking up the rest from reference TRBV11-3 and TRBJ2-7 gives the full variable domain: EAGVVQSPRYKIIEKKQPVAFWCNPISGHNTLYWYLQNLGQGPELLIRYENEEAVDDSQLPKDRFSAERLKGVDSTLKIQPAELGDSAVYLCASSLEGQGNYEQYFGPGTRLTVT.

This clone was seen a few times. The V call is TRBV6-8, the J call TRBJ1-1; no definite D call. Germline lookup yields CDR1 MNHGY and CDR2 SAAAGT. The CDR3 loop spans 15 amino acids. Trimming stripped 7 bases from V and 0 bases from J, with 15 bases between. CDR3 protein: CASTQVAGLNTEAFF. Written as DNA, the CDR3 is TGTGCCAGCACCCAAGTAGCCGGGTTGAACACTGAAGCTTTCTTT.

The chain has TRBV12-5 and TRBJ2-5; D possibly matches TRBD1 or TRBD2 (6 bases each). CDR3 length: 13 residues. CDR1 is LGHNT, CDR2 FRNRAP, per germline. The CDR3 loop is CASVRGPQETQYF. The CDR3 region has the DNA TGTGCCAGCGTTCGGGGGCCTCAAGAGACCCAGTACTTC.

This clone has a handful of counts. This sequence joins TRBV6-8 and TRBJ2-3, with 9 bases that match TRBD1. This CDR3 region has 15 residues. J gave up 6 bases and V 5 bases, and 9 bases lay outside the gene matches. CDR1 MNHGY and CDR2 SAAAGT come from the germline V gene. This CDR3 is CASSDNTDRGDTQYF. The CDR3 coding sequence is TGTGCCAGCAGTGACAACACGGACAGGGGTGATACGCAGTATTTT.

The sample holds one count of this clone. The rearrangement joins TRBV19 to TRBJ1-2; TRBD1 matches 9 bases. J was trimmed by 3 bases and V by 1 base; bases with no gene match: 3. The CDR3 has 15 residues. CDR1 and CDR2 from the germline V gene are LNHDA and SQIVND (reference sequence). The DNA for the CDR3 is TGTGCCAGTAGTATAGGCAGGACAGGGGACTATGGCTACACCTTC. Amino acids: CASSIGRTGDYGYTF.

By share, this clone ranks as large. The V gene is TRBV23-1, the J gene TRBJ2-1; TRBD1 might be the D (6 bases). TRBV23-1 is reported as an ORF; its role is uncertain. V gave up 6 bases and J gave up 6 bases, with 18 bases separating them. CDR3 length equals 15 residues. This chain's CDR3 is CASSHPDLGGNEQFF. The CDR3 nucleotides read TGCGCCAGCAGCCATCCCGACCTAGGGGGCAATGAGCAGTTCTTC.

This clone turned up a few times. One end of the junction varies from germline; a read error may be responsible. The chain couples TRBV30 to TRBJ2-7, with 7 nucleotides matching TRBD1. The CDR3 is 14 amino acids. The V gene's germline CDR1 is GTSNPN and CDR2 SVGIG (reference sequence). The CDR3 protein is CAWSVRTGFIRLGF. For the CDR3, the DNA is TGTGCCTGGAGTGTTCGGACAGGTTTCATTAGGCTGGGGTTC.

This chain links TRBV29-1 with TRBJ2-7, with TRBD1 matching over 10 bases. Trimming took 2 bases from V and 0 from J; bases not matched to a gene: 4. Germline assignment: CDR1 SQVTM and CDR2 ANQGSEA. The CDR3 length is 15 residues. The CDR3 loop reads CSVEIGTGASYEQYF. In DNA form, the CDR3 reads TGCAGCGTTGAAATAGGGACAGGGGCCTCCTACGAGCAGTACTTC.

Relative to its sample, this clone is large. The chain links TRBV6-8 to TRBJ2-3, with 10 bases fitting TRBD2. Germline assignment: CDR1 MNHGY and CDR2 SAAAGT. The CDR3 covers 16 residues. J gave up 1 base and V 5 bases, and 6 bases lay outside the gene matches. This CDR3 reads CASSDLAGDGTDTQYF. CDR3 nucleotide sequence: TGTGCCAGCAGTGATCTAGCGGGAGACGGCACAGATACGCAGTATTTT.

This clone is large by share. The chain couples TRBV7-2 to TRBJ2-5, with 8 nucleotides matching TRBD2. Losses at the gene ends were 6 bases for V and 3 bases for J; bases not matched to a gene: 3. In germline, CDR1 is SGHTA, CDR2 FQGNSA. The CDR3 consists of 13 residues. CDR3 DNA sequence: TGTGCCAGCAGTCAAGCGGGAGAAGAGACCCAGTACTTC. It translates to CASSQAGEETQYF.

V usage is TRBV10-2 and J usage is TRBJ1-4; 9 bases map to TRBD1. Germline trimming cut 7 bases from V and 7 bases from J; bases unmatched to any gene: 7. The CDR3 length is 14 residues. The germline gives CDR1 WSHSY, CDR2 SAAADI. CDR3 DNA: TGCGCCAGCATGCGGGGGACAGGGACTGAAAAACTGTTTTTT. Protein product: CASMRGTGTEKLFF.

The chain couples TRBV18 to TRBJ2-3, with no clear D. Trimming shortened V by 2 bases and J by 2 bases, and 14 bases separated the two germline ends. This CDR3 has 16 residues. Germline V lookup: CDR1 KGHSH, CDR2 LQKENI. The CDR3 protein is CASSPGPEPTTDTQYF. The CDR3 bases are TGTGCCAGCTCACCAGGGCCAGAACCTACCACAGATACGCAGTATTTT.